This is a list of T cell receptor beta chains from one sample in a study of T cells expressing NK-cell markers. Reanalyzing the 5' RACE reads, TCRdb keeps one entry per CDR3 protein, without DNA. The sample has roughly 150,000 distinct CDR3 sequences. Sequencing was done on a sample of blood T cells: a sorted CD56 or NKG2C T cell subset, CD4+ or CD8+ T cells, or bulk PBMC T cells (not recorded which). The receptors were sampled from a man aged 18-75 years in good health. CDR3s include the opening cysteine and the closing phenylalanine or tryptophan.

j_gene,v_gene,CDR3aa
TRBJ1-1,TRBV2,CASCRANTEAFF
TRBJ2-3,TRBV24-1,CATSDQRDAEGTDTQYF
TRBJ2-7,TRBV13,CASSLPLSYEQYF
TRBJ1-1,TRBV7-8,CASSYYRDRGTEAFF
TRBJ2-6,TRBV2,CASRAEPSGANVLTF
TRBJ2-1,TRBV27,CASTPGEGALNEQFF
TRBJ1-1,TRBV12-3/TRBV12-4,CASSITWTGGGAFF
TRBJ2-7,TRBV7-9,CASSPDRGSYEQYF
TRBJ2-3,TRBV20-1,CSARPLSTYTQYF
TRBJ2-3,TRBV7-8,CASSPIAGYTDTQYF
TRBJ2-1,TRBV6-2/TRBV6-3,CASSYSSGGVRNEQFF
TRBJ2-7,TRBV20-1,CSARRKGTYEQYF
TRBJ2-7,TRBV6-1,CASSLWKGGYEQYF
TRBJ2-2,TRBV27,CASRTTGGGTGELFF
TRBJ2-3,TRBV9,CASTRQEIFTDTQYF
TRBJ1-5,TRBV6-5,CASSYGKSLPQHF
TRBJ1-1,TRBV7-6,CASSLGPGQERGMNTEAFF
TRBJ2-1,TRBV20-1,CSAPHFGGANEQFF
TRBJ2-7,TRBV19,CASSISGGLIYEQYF
TRBJ2-5,TRBV27,CASSWQGGQETQYF
TRBJ2-7,TRBV27,CASSLSGASNEQYF